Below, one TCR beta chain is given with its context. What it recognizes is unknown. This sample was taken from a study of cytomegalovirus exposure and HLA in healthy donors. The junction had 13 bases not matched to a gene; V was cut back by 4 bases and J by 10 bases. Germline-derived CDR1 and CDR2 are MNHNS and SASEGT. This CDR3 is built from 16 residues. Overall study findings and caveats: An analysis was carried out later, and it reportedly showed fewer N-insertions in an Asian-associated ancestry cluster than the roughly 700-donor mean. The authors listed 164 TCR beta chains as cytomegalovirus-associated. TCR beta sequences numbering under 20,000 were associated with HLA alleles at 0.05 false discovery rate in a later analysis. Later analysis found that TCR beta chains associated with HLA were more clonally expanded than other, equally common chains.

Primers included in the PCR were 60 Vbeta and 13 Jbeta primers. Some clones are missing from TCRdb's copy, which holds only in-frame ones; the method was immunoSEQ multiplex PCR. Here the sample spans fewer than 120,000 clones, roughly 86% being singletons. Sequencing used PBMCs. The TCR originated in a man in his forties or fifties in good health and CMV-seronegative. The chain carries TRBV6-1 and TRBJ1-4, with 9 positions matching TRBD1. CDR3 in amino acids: CASSAGWGQGEVKLFF. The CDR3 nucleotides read TGTGCCAGCAGTGCGGGCTGGGGACAGGGTGAAGTAAAACTGTTTTTT.